This entry lists 13 T cell receptor beta chains sequenced from one sample in a study of T cell clonality in common variable immunodeficiency. Some clones are missing from TCRdb's copy, which holds only in-frame ones; the method was immunoSEQ multiplex PCR. The repertoire consists of around 55,000 clones, none detected only once. The sample taken for sequencing was peripheral blood mononuclear cells. Receptors originate from a person between 18 and 75 years old in good health.

This clone was observed at least ten times. The CDR3 goes on 3 residues after the read ends, and that part is filled in from the germline J gene. The rearrangement uses TRBV19 and TRBJ2-4; D gene ambiguous. Germline-derived CDR1 and CDR2 are LNHDA and SQIVND (reference sequence). This CDR3 has 14 residues. V was cut by 3 bases and J by 3 bases, with 9 bases left in between. The part of the CDR3 DNA that was read is TGTGCCAGTAGTATTTTTGGCAGCAAAAACATT. Translation: CASSIFGSKNI. The entire CDR3 sequence reads CASSIFGSKNIQYF.

As regards this clone: The CDR3 end falls 3 residues outside the read, so it is completed with the germline J gene. This rearrangement joins TRBV20-1 to TRBJ1-4; 9 bases are shared with TRBD1. This CDR3 region has 17 residues. In germline, CDR1 is DFQATT, CDR2 SNEGSKA (reference sequence). The part of the CDR3 DNA that was read is TGCAGTGCTAAGAGGACAGGGGCAAGCCCCTATAATTCACCA. Translating it yields CSAKRTGASPYNSP. The whole CDR3 reads CSAKRTGASPYNSPLFF.

This clone was picked up many times. The CDR3 extends 3 residues past the end of the read, so its final part is completed from the germline J gene. This sequence joins TRBV2 and TRBJ2-7, with TRBD2 matching over 11 bases. The CDR3 length is 15 residues. After removal of 7 bases from V and 4 bases from J, the junction contained 9 bases not matched to a gene. Per the germline V gene, CDR1 is SNHLY and CDR2 is FYNNEI. The CDR3 bases that were read are TGTGCCAGCAAAGGTTTGGGACTAGCGGAATACGAG. It encodes CASKGLGLAEYE. The full CDR3 sequence reads CASKGLGLAEYEQYF.

This clone showed up many times. The read gets to within 3 residues of the CDR3 end, and the germline J gene fills in the rest. The rearrangement uses TRBV7-6 and TRBJ2-3; TRBD1 aligns across 9 bases. Germline V gene data show CDR1 as SGHVS and CDR2 as FNYEAQ. V lost 5 bases, J lost 1 base, and 4 bases stayed unmatched. This CDR3 has 15 amino acids. CDR3 DNA, as far as it was read: TGTGCCAGCAGCCCACAGGGGGCAGGCACAGATACG. It encodes CASSPQGAGTDT. The complete CDR3 protein is CASSPQGAGTDTQYF.

Note on this clone: At one boundary the junction diverges from the germline segment, which might be a read error. The read comes to an end 3 residues before the CDR3 does, leaving the germline J gene to fill in the end. V and J are TRBV11-3 and TRBJ2-5; perhaps TRBD2 as D (8 bases). Germline CDR1 reads SGHNT; CDR2 reads YENEEA. The CDR3 contains 14 residues. The sequenced CDR3 bases are TGTGCCAGCAGCCCCGGGAGGGGGCAAGATACC. It translates to CASSPGRGQDT. The CDR3 in full is CASSPGRGQDTQYF.

This clone was recorded at least ten times. The read ends 3 residues shy of where the CDR3 ends; the end is completed using the germline J gene. The chain employs TRBV20-1 and TRBJ1-2, with D possibly TRBD1 on 5 matching bases. The V gene's germline CDR1 is DFQATT and CDR2 SNEGSKA (reference sequence). This CDR3 region has 13 residues. Trimming left V 3 bases short and J 4 bases short, with 12 bases between. The CDR3 loop is CSASDGTRYGYTF. CDR3 DNA, as far as it was read: TGCAGTGCTAGTGACGGGACTCGCTATGGC.

In this sample, this clone turned up many times. The read ends 3 residues shy of where the CDR3 ends; the end is completed using the germline J gene. V is TRBV20-1 and J is TRBJ2-7; the D gene is possibly TRBD2 (6 bases). Trimming cost V 2 bases and J 2 bases, with 19 bases left between them. Germline CDR1 is DFQATT and CDR2 is SNEGSKA (reference sequence). This CDR3 has 16 residues. The CDR3 loop reads CSARPPGGYKAYEQYF. The DNA read from the CDR3 is TGCAGTGCTAGACCGCCCGGGGGATACAAAGCCTACGAG.

This clone turned up a few times. A much larger clone differs from this one at a single base, so this may be a read error. The CDR3 extends 3 residues past the end of the read, so its final part is completed from the germline J gene. Other DNA sequences in this sample translate to the same CDR3. V gene TRBV5-1 combines with J gene TRBJ2-1; 10 positions match TRBD2. The CDR3 has 16 residues. The trim removed 1 base at V and 3 bases at J, leaving 4 bases unmatched. The germline V gene encodes CDR1 SGHRS and CDR2 YFSETQ. The CDR3 here is CASSLMLAGGYNEQFF. The CDR3 DNA, read in part, is TGCGCCAGCAGCTTGATGTTAGCGGGAGGCTACAATGAG.

This clone was recorded at least ten times. The read ends 3 residues before the CDR3 terminus; that terminus is restored from the germline J gene. This rearrangement joins TRBV10-3 to TRBJ1-1, with D perhaps TRBD1 (5 bases). V shed 8 bases and J shed 3 bases, with 13 bases lying between them. CDR1 is ENHRY, CDR2 SYGVKD, per germline. There are 13 residues in the CDR3. This chain's CDR3 is CAISRGSDTEAFF. The sequenced part of the CDR3 DNA is TGTGCCATCTCAAGGGGTTCTGACACTGAA.

On this clone itself: The CDR3 end falls 3 residues outside the read, so it is completed with the germline J gene. The chain has TRBV2 and TRBJ2-3; 7 bases map to TRBD2. The CDR3 is 13 residues long. Germline V lookup: CDR1 SNHLY, CDR2 FYNNEI. Incomplete CDR3 DNA: TGTGCCAGCACAGAGGGACTACCGGAGACG. As protein: CASTEGLPET. The full CDR3 protein reads CASTEGLPETQYF.

This clone was recorded many times. The CDR3 is cut off 3 residues early in the read; its end comes from the germline J gene. The V gene is TRBV10-3, the J gene TRBJ2-5, with 9 bases matching TRBD1. The V gene's germline CDR1 is ENHRY and CDR2 SYGVKD. This CDR3 comprises 15 residues. The J segment lost 1 base and the V segment lost 6 bases, leaving 6 bases of the junction unmatched. The CDR3: CAIRGDRVSQETQYF. The sequenced part of the CDR3 DNA is TGTGCCATCAGGGGGGACAGGGTATCCCAAGAGACC.

This clone was seen repeatedly, ten times or more. The CDR3 reads CASSVSAGVYNEQFF. Partial CDR3 DNA: TGTGCCAGCAGTGTATCAGCGGGAGTCTACAATGAG. The chain recombines TRBV6-1 with TRBJ2-1, with TRBD2 matching over 8 bases. Read sequence stops 3 residues before the CDR3 end, and the germline J gene provides the missing end. With 4 bases clipped from V and 3 bases from J, the junction kept 5 bases outside the gene matches. Germline V gene sequence: CDR1 MNHNS, CDR2 SASEGT. The CDR3 consists of 15 residues.

This clone appeared many times. CDR3 DNA, as far as it was read: TGTGCCAGCAGCCGTGGCGGGACATACTCCTACGAG. Translation: CASSRGGTYSYE. The full CDR3 protein reads CASSRGGTYSYEQYF. V gene TRBV7-9 combines with J gene TRBJ2-7; D is perhaps TRBD1 or TRBD2 (6 bases each). The read is 3 residues too short to cover the CDR3 end, so that end is filled in from the germline J gene. CDR1 is SEHNR and CDR2 is FQNEAQ in the germline V gene (reference sequence). V lost 5 bases, J lost 0 bases, and 14 bases lay in between. The CDR3 spans 15 residues.